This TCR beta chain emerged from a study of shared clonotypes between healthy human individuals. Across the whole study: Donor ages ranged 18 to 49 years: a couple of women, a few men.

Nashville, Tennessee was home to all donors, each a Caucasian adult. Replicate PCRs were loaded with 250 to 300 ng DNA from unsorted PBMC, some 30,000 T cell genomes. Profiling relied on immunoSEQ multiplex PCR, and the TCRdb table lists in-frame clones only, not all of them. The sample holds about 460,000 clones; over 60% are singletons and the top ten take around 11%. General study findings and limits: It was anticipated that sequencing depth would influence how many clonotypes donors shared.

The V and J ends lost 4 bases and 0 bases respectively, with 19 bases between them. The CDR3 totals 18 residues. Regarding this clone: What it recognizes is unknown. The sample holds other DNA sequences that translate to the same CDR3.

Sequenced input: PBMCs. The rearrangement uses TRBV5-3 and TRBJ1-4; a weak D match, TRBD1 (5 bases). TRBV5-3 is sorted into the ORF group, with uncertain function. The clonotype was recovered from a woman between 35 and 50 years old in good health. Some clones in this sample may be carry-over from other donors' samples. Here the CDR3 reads CARSMGTPGWTTNEKLFF. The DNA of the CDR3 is TGTGCCAGAAGCATGGGGACGCCGGGCTGGACAACTAATGAAAAACTGTTTTTT.